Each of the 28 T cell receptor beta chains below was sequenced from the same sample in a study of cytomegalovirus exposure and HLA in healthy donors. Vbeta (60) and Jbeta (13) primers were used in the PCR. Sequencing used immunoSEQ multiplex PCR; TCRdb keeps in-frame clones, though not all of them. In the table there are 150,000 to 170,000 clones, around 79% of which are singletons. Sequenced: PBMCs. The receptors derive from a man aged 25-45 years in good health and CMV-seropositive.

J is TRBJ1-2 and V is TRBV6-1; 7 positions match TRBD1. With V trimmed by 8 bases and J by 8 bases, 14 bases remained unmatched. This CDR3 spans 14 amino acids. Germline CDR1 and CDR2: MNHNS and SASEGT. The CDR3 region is CASFVWDREDGYTF. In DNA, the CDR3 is TGTGCCAGCTTTGTGTGGGACAGAGAAGACGGCTACACCTTC.

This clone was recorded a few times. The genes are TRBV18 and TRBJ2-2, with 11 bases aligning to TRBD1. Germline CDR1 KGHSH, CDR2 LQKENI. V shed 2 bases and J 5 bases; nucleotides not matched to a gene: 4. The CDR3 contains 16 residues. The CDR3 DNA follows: TGTGCCAGCTCACCATCAGGACAGGGGGCGACCGGGGAGCTGTTTTTT. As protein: CASSPSGQGATGELFF.

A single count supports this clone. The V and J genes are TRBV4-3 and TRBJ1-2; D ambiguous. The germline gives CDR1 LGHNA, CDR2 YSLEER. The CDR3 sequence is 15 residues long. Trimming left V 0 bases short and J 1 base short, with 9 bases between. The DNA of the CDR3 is TGCGCCAGCAGCCAAGAATTCCCAGTTAACTATGGCTACACCTTC. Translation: CASSQEFPVNYGYTF.

The CDR3 is CASSLDPGQPQHF. The CDR3 bases are TGTGCCAGCAGCTTAGATCCGGGTCAGCCCCAGCATTTT. This chain joins TRBV7-3 and TRBJ1-5; no clear D gene. CDR3 size: 13 residues. The ends were cut back, 2 bases at V and 6 bases at J, with 8 bases in the middle. CDR1 and CDR2 (germline): SGHTA, FQGTGA.

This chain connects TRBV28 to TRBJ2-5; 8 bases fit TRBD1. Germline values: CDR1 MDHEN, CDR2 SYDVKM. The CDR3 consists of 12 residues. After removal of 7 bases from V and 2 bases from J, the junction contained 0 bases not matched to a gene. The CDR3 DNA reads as TGTGCCAGCAACAGGGGGCAAGAGACCCAGTACTTC. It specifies CASNRGQETQYF.

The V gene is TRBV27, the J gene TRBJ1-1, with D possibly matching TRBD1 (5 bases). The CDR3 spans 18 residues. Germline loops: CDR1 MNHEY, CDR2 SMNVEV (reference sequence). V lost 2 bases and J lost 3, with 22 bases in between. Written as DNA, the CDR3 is TGTGCCAGCAGTTTACCAAATCGGGGGGGAAAGGGGCACACTGAAGCTTTCTTT. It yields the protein CASSLPNRGGKGHTEAFF.

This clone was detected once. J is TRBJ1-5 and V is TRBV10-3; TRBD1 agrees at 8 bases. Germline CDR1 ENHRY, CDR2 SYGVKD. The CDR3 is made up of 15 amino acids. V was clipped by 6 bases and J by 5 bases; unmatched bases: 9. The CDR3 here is CAIRGQGETDQPQHF. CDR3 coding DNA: TGTGCCATCAGAGGACAGGGAGAGACGGATCAGCCCCAGCATTTT.

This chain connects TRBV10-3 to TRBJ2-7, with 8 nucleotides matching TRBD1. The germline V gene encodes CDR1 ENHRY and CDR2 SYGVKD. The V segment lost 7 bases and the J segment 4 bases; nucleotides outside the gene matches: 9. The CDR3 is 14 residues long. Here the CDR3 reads CAITEGQGAYEQYF. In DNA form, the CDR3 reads TGTGCCATCACCGAAGGGCAGGGGGCGTACGAGCAGTACTTC.

The DNA of the CDR3 is TGTGCCTGGGAAGCGGGAGTGGGGGTAAGGTACTTC. Its translation is CAWEAGVGVRYF. The chain recombines TRBV30 with TRBJ2-7, with TRBD2 matching 8 bases. CDR3 size: 12 residues. Trimming at V came to 5 bases and at J to 12 bases, leaving 12 bases not matched to a gene. CDR1 and CDR2 from the germline V gene are GTSNPN and SVGIG (reference sequence).

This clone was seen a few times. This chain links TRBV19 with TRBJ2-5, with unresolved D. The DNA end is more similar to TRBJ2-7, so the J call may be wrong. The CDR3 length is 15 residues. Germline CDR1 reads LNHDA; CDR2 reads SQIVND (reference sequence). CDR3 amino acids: CASSKRNPSSYEQYF. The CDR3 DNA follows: TGTGCCAGTAGTAAGCGTAACCCGAGCTCCTACGAGCAGTACTTC.

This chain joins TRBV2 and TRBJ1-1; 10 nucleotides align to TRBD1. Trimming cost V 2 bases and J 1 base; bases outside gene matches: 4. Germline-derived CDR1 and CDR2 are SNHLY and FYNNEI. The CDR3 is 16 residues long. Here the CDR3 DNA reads TGTGCCAGCAGTGAAAGGACAGGGGGTTGGAACACTGAAGCTTTCTTT. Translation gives CASSERTGGWNTEAFF. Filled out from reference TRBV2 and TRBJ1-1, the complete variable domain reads EPEVTQTPSHQVTQMGQEVILRCVPISNHLYFYWYRQILGQKVEFLVSFYNNEISEKSEIFDDQFSVERPDGSNFTLKIRSTKLEDSAMYFCASSERTGGWNTEAFFGQGTRLTVV.

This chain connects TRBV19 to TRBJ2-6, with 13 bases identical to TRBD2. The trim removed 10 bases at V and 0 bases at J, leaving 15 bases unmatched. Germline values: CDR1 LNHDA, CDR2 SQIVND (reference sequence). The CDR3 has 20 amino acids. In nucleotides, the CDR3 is TGTGCCACCACCCCACCCCCGGGGACTAGCGGGGTCTCTGGGGCCAACGTCCTGACTTTC. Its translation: CATTPPPGTSGVSGANVLTF.

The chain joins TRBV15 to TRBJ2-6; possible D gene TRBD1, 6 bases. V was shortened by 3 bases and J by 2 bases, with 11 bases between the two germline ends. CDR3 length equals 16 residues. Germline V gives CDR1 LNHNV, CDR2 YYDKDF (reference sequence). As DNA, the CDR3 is TGTGCCACCAGCAGTGCCGGGACACCTGGGGCCAACGTCCTGACTTTC. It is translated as CATSSAGTPGANVLTF.

CDR3 coding DNA: TGCAGCGCTGCGGGGCTAACCAGGGGAGGGACCGGGGAGCTGTTTTTT. It specifies CSAAGLTRGGTGELFF. V gene TRBV29-1 combines with J gene TRBJ2-2, with D possibly TRBD2 on 7 matching bases. V was clipped by 7 bases and J by 5 bases, with 23 bases between them. Germline CDR1 reads SQVTM; CDR2 reads ANQGSEA. This CDR3 spans 16 amino acids.

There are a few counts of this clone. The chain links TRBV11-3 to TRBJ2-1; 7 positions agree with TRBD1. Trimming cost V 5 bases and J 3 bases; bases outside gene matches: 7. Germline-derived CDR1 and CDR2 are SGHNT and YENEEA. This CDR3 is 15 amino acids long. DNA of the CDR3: TGTGCCAGCAGCCCCAGGACAGGTGGCTACAATGAGCAGTTCTTC. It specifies CASSPRTGGYNEQFF.

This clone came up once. CDR3 residues: CASSYGRSGANVLTF. The CDR3 bases are TGTGCCAGCAGTTACGGGAGGTCTGGGGCCAACGTCCTGACTTTC. The V and J genes are TRBV6-6 and TRBJ2-6; D might be TRBD2 (6 bases). The CDR3 is 15 amino acids. V was cut by 2 bases and J by 1 base, with 6 bases left in between. Germline CDR1 MNHNY, CDR2 SVGAGI (reference sequence).

CDR3 region: CASSLSGTGGLYNEQFF. CDR3 sequence (DNA): TGCGCCAGCAGCTTGTCAGGGACAGGGGGGCTCTACAATGAGCAGTTCTTC. J is TRBJ2-1 and V is TRBV5-1; 11 bases match TRBD1. There are 17 residues in the CDR3. Germline V CDR1 and CDR2: SGHRS, YFSETQ. V lost 1 base and J lost 3; bases outside the gene matches: 6.

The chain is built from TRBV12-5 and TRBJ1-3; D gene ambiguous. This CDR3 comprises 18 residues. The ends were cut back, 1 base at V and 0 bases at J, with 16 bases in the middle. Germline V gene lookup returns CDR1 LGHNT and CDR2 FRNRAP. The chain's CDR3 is CASGLDVRQASSGNTIYF. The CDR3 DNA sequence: TGTGCTAGTGGTTTGGATGTCCGGCAGGCCAGCTCTGGAAACACCATATATTTT.

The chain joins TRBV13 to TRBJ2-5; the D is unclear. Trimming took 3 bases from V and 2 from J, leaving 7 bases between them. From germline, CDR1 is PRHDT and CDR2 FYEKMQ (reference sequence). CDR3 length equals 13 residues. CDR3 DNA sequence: TGTGCCAGCAGCTTCCTAAATCAAGAGACCCAGTACTTC. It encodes CASSFLNQETQYF. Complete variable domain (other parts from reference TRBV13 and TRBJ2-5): AAGVIQSPRHLIKEKRETATLKCYPIPRHDTVYWYQQGPGQDPQFLISFYEKMQSDKGSIPDRFSAQQFSDYHSELNMSSLELGDSALYFCASSFLNQETQYFGPGTRLLVL.

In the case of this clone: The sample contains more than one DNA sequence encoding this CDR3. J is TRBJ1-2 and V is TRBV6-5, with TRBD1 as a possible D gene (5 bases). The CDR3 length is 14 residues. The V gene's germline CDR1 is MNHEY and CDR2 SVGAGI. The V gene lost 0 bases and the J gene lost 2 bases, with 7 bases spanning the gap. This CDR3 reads CASSYSQANYGYTF. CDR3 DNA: TGTGCCAGCAGTTACTCACAGGCAAACTATGGCTACACCTTC.

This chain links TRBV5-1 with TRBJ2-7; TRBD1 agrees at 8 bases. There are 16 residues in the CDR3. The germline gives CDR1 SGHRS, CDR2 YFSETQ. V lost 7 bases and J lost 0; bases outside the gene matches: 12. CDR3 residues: CASRGTGTGSSYEQYF. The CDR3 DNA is TGCGCCAGCCGGGGAACCGGGACAGGAAGCTCCTACGAGCAGTACTTC.

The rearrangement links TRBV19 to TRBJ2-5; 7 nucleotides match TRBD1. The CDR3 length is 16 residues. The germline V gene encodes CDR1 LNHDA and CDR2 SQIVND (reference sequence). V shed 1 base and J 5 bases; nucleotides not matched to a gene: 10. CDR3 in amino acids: CASSIGPAGGGETQYF. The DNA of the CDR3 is TGTGCCAGTAGTATAGGACCCGCAGGGGGTGGGGAGACCCAGTACTTC.

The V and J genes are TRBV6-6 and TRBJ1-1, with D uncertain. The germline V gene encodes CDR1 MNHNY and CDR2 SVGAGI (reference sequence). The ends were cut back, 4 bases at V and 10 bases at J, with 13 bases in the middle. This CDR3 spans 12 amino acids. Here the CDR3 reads CASSSRTLGAFF. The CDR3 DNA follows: TGTGCCAGCAGTTCCCGAACCCTCGGAGCTTTCTTT.

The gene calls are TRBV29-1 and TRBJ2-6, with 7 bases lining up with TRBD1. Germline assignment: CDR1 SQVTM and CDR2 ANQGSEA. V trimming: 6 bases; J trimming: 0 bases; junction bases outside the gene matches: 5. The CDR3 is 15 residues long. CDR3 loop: CSVGRTGSGANVLTF. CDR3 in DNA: TGCAGCGTGGGTAGGACAGGCTCTGGGGCCAACGTCCTGACTTTC.

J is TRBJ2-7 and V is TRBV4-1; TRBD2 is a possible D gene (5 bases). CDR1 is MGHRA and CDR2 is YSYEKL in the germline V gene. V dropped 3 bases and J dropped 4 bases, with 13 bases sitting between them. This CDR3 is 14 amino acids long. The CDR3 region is CASSQLFGGYEQYF. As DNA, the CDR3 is TGCGCCAGCAGCCAGCTTTTCGGAGGATACGAGCAGTACTTC.

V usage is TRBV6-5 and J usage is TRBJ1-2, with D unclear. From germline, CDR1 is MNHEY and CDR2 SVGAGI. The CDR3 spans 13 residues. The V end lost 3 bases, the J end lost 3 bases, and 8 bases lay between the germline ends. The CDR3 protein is CASSYRPDYGYTF. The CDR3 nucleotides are TGTGCCAGCAGTTATCGTCCGGACTATGGCTACACCTTC.

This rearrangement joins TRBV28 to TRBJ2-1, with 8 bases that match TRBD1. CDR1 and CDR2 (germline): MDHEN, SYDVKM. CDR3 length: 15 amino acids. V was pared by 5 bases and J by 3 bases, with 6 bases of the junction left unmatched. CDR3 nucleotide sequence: TGTGCCAGCAGTGTGCCCGGGACAGGCTACAATGAGCAGTTCTTC. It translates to CASSVPGTGYNEQFF.

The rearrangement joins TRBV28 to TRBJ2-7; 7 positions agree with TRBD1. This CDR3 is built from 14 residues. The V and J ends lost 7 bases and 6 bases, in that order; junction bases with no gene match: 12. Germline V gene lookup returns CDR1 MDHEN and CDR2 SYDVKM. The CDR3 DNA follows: TGTGCCAGCACCATCCGGACAGGCTTCTTCGAGCAGTACTTC. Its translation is CASTIRTGFFEQYF.